This section outlines one TCR beta chain sequence together with its context. This sample was taken from a study of blood T cell repertoires in COVID-19. In the study overall: COVID-19 samples from acute and convalescent phases originated in the United States, Italy and Spain. In each case, the material was cDNA or gDNA derived from T cells, B-cell-depleted T cells, or PBMCs.

Original analysis: Reference gene primer amplification gave estimated nucleated cell counts. This table comes from immunoSEQ multiplex PCR, and its TCRdb copy is limited to in-frame clones, with some not included. D and trimming were read from the DNA, whereas the V and J calls and clone size are those reported in that table. Of fewer than 150,000 clones listed, 80% to 90% are singletons. The CDR3 has 20 residues. The germline gives CDR1 ENHRY, CDR2 SYGVKD. V was cut by 0 bases and J by 7 bases, with 25 bases left in between. The specimen was peripheral blood. This TCR was recovered from a woman in her 50s with acute or convalescent COVID-19. The chain employs TRBV10-3 and TRBJ1-6; weak D call: TRBD1 (5 bases). CDR3 loop: CAISESLGALKGSGNSPLHF. The CDR3 nucleotides read TGTGCCATCAGTGAGTCGCTAGGGGCCTTAAAGGGGTCTGGGAATTCACCCCTCCACTTT.